The 14 T cell receptor beta chains given below trace back to one sample, sequenced in a study of blood T cell repertoires in COVID-19. The method was immunoSEQ multiplex PCR; TCRdb's version includes in-frame clones alone and lacks a portion of them. The table has under 200,000 clones, roughly 87% seen once. The source material was peripheral blood. The receptor set was obtained from a woman aged 60 to 75 who had recovered from COVID-19.

The CDR3 nucleotides read TGTGCCAGCAGCGGCAGGGATTTCAGCTCCTACAATGAGCAGTTCTTC. As protein: CASSGRDFSSYNEQFF. The rearrangement links TRBV5-5 to TRBJ2-1; a weak D match, TRBD1 (5 bases). The CDR3 totals 16 residues. The germline V and J ends were trimmed by 4 bases and 0 bases, with 14 bases remaining between them. Germline V CDR1 and CDR2: SGHKS, YYEKEE (reference sequence).

The chain uses TRBV28 and TRBJ1-2; possibly TRBD1 for D (6 bases). The CDR3 runs 14 residues. Per germline, CDR1 MDHEN and CDR2 SYDVKM. V dropped 3 bases and J dropped 1 base, with 9 bases sitting between them. CDR3 protein: CASSFAGDNYGYTF. CDR3 bases: TGTGCCAGCAGTTTCGCAGGGGATAACTATGGCTACACCTTC.

The chain joins TRBV5-1 to TRBJ2-5; a weak D match, TRBD1 (5 bases). Germline CDR1 is SGHRS and CDR2 is YFSETQ. The CDR3 sequence is 15 residues long. Trimming stripped 4 bases from V and 0 bases from J, with 13 bases between. CDR3 DNA sequence: TGCGCCAGCAGCCTGGGAACAGGTAACCAAGAGACCCAGTACTTC. Protein: CASSLGTGNQETQYF.

The V call is TRBV5-4, the J call TRBJ1-2; TRBD1 matches 7 bases. The V gene's germline CDR1 is SGHNT and CDR2 YYREEE (reference sequence). After removal of 3 bases from V and 7 bases from J, the junction contained 9 bases not matched to a gene. The CDR3 is 14 residues long. CDR3 sequence (DNA): TGTGCCAGCAGCTGGAAGGACAGGTCTTTTGGCTACACCTTC. Translating gives CASSWKDRSFGYTF.

The table lists this clone with a count of one. The chain employs TRBV19 and TRBJ1-1; no reliable D call. Germline V gene data show CDR1 as LNHDA and CDR2 as SQIVND (reference sequence). This CDR3 has 12 residues. V was trimmed by 3 bases and J by 5 bases, leaving 7 bases between them. The CDR3 here is CASSMRATEAFF. The DNA of the CDR3 is TGTGCCAGTAGTATGAGGGCGACTGAAGCTTTCTTT.

V and J are TRBV5-6 and TRBJ2-1; D is perhaps TRBD2 (6 bases). This CDR3 spans 13 amino acids. The V gene lost 4 bases and the J gene lost 7 bases, with 12 bases spanning the gap. In germline, CDR1 is SGHDT, CDR2 YYEEEE. CDR3 sequence: CASSPTRGNEQFF. CDR3 sequence (DNA): TGTGCCAGCAGCCCCACCCGGGGGAATGAGCAGTTCTTC.

This clone has just one count. The chain recombines TRBV5-1 with TRBJ2-3, with 8 nucleotides matching TRBD1. This CDR3 is built from 14 residues. The ends lost 5 bases at V and 5 bases at J; junction bases unmatched: 7. The germline gives CDR1 SGHRS, CDR2 YFSETQ. The CDR3 region has the DNA TGCGCCAGCAGACCAACAGGGGGAAGAGATACGCAGTATTTT. Translated: CASRPTGGRDTQYF.

The chain links TRBV6-1 to TRBJ1-1; tentatively, D is TRBD1 (6 bases). Germline V gives CDR1 MNHNS, CDR2 SASEGT. V lost 3 bases, J lost 5 bases, and 13 bases lay in between. There are 14 residues in the CDR3. This chain's CDR3 is CASSDYRVGTEAFF. Here the CDR3 DNA reads TGTGCCAGCAGTGATTACAGGGTCGGGACTGAAGCTTTCTTT.

The CDR3 sequence is CAISESSVTNYGYTF. The DNA of the CDR3 is TGTGCCATCAGTGAGTCGTCGGTTACTAACTATGGCTACACCTTC. The chain couples TRBV10-3 to TRBJ1-2; D is undetermined. V lost 0 bases, J lost 0 bases, and 8 bases lay in between. This CDR3 contains 15 residues. Per germline, CDR1 ENHRY and CDR2 SYGVKD.

The chain uses TRBV7-9 and TRBJ2-7; TRBD1 matches at 12 bases. The germline CDR1 and CDR2 sequences are SEHNR and FQNEAQ (reference sequence). The CDR3 is 15 residues long. The junction had 8 bases not matched to a gene; V was cut back by 5 bases and J by 6 bases. CDR3 coding DNA: TGTGCCAGCAGCCATACCGGGACAGGGGGCTCCGAGCAGTACTTC. Translation: CASSHTGTGGSEQYF.

This clone showed up just once. This chain joins TRBV28 and TRBJ1-1; no clear D. The V gene's germline CDR1 is MDHEN and CDR2 SYDVKM. V was shortened by 3 bases and J by 7 bases, with 18 bases between the two germline ends. The length of the CDR3 is 15 residues. The CDR3 DNA reads as TGTGCCAGCAGTTTTAACGCTAGCCCGCAGCTTGAAGCTTTCTTT. This translates into CASSFNASPQLEAFF.

The chain couples TRBV28 to TRBJ2-7, with D possibly matching TRBD2 (6 bases). The CDR3 contains 15 residues. Germline loops: CDR1 MDHEN, CDR2 SYDVKM. V was clipped by 5 bases and J by 2 bases, with 16 bases between them. This CDR3 is CASSPRGTAPYEQYF. The CDR3 nucleotides read TGTGCCAGCAGTCCTCGGGGGACCGCTCCCTACGAGCAGTACTTC.

The chain combines TRBV4-3 with TRBJ1-2, with D maybe TRBD1 (6 bases). The CDR3 totals 14 residues. V was cut by 1 base and J by 4 bases, with 10 bases left in between. Germline V gene data show CDR1 as LGHNA and CDR2 as YSLEER. DNA for the CDR3: TGCGCCAGCAGCCAAGGGCAGGGGAGCTATGGCTACACCTTC. Translation: CASSQGQGSYGYTF.

The chain uses TRBV14 and TRBJ2-1; 11 positions match TRBD2. CDR1 is SGHDN, CDR2 FVKESK, per germline. The V and J ends lost 2 bases and 7 bases, in that order; junction bases with no gene match: 7. There are 16 residues in the CDR3. CDR3 sequence (DNA): TGTGCCAGCAGCCAACTTCGACTAGCGGGGTTGAATGAGCAGTTCTTC. This sequence encodes CASSQLRLAGLNEQFF.